These 29 T cell receptor beta chains originate from one sample sequenced in a study of OX40 agonist ivuxolimab in advanced cancers. Profiling relied on immunoSEQ multiplex PCR, and the TCRdb table lists in-frame clones only, not all of them. Of 55,000 to 65,000 clones listed, around 87% were seen once; the top ten hold approximately 0.41%. The specimen comprised CD4+ or CD8+ T cells sorted from blood, sampled in a trial of the OX40 agonist ivuxolimab. These receptors were obtained from an adult with an advanced solid tumor such as melanoma, head and neck, liver or kidney cancer.

The rearrangement links TRBV5-1 to TRBJ1-1, with 8 nucleotides matching TRBD1. This CDR3 has 14 residues. Germline values: CDR1 SGHRS, CDR2 YFSETQ. Trimming removed 0 bases from V and 4 bases from J; junction bases left unmatched: 2. CDR3 protein: CASSLVQGGTEAFF. For the CDR3, the DNA is TGCGCCAGCAGCTTGGTACAGGGGGGCACTGAAGCTTTCTTT.

The V and J genes are TRBV5-1 and TRBJ1-6; D might be TRBD1 (5 bases). V lost 3 bases to trimming and J lost 4 bases, with 8 bases between them. From germline, CDR1 is SGHRS and CDR2 YFSETQ. The CDR3 is made up of 14 amino acids. CDR3: CASSYDSYNSPLHF. The CDR3 nucleotides are TGCGCCAGCAGCTACGACAGTTATAATTCACCCCTCCACTTT.

The CDR3 here is CASSLSAGGGYTF. The CDR3 DNA sequence: TGTGCCAGCAGCTTATCGGCGGGGGGAGGCTACACCTTC. V gene TRBV7-2 combines with J gene TRBJ1-2; the D gene is possibly TRBD1 (5 bases). This CDR3 comprises 13 residues. The V gene lost 2 bases and the J gene lost 8 bases, with 12 bases spanning the gap. Germline V gives CDR1 SGHTA, CDR2 FQGNSA.

This clone was counted only a few times. The chain uses TRBV30 and TRBJ1-2; D is unclear. Germline CDR1 reads GTSNPN; CDR2 reads SVGIG (reference sequence). This CDR3 is 12 amino acids long. Trimming shortened V by 2 bases and J by 0 bases, and 4 bases separated the two germline ends. For the CDR3, the DNA is TGTGCCTGGAGTCAACCTAACTATGGCTACACCTTC. This sequence encodes CAWSQPNYGYTF.

The chain combines TRBV10-3 with TRBJ1-2; D gene ambiguous. The CDR3 contains 15 residues. Germline V gene lookup returns CDR1 ENHRY and CDR2 SYGVKD. V was shortened by 3 bases and J by 4 bases, with 15 bases between the two germline ends. The chain's CDR3 is CAISEQPSPLYGYTF. The CDR3 DNA follows: TGTGCCATCAGTGAACAGCCTTCGCCCCTCTATGGCTACACCTTC.

Here the CDR3 reads CASRDTGRLGDTQYF. As DNA, the CDR3 is TGTGCCAGCAGGGATACAGGGAGGTTAGGAGATACGCAGTATTTT. This chain links TRBV7-9 with TRBJ2-3; D is perhaps TRBD1 or TRBD2 (6 bases each). Germline assignment: CDR1 SEHNR and CDR2 FQNEAQ (reference sequence). With 6 bases removed from V and 5 bases from J, the gap between germline ends came to 18 bases. The length of the CDR3 is 15 residues.

This clone occurred once. The chain has TRBV19 and TRBJ1-6; weak D call: TRBD1 (5 bases). Germline loops: CDR1 LNHDA, CDR2 SQIVND (reference sequence). The CDR3 length is 16 residues. The germline V and J ends were trimmed by 7 bases and 3 bases, with 16 bases remaining between them. The CDR3 here is CASTSSRGFYNSPLHF. The CDR3 bases are TGTGCCAGTACCTCTTCTCGGGGGTTCTATAATTCACCCCTCCACTTT.

The chain couples TRBV5-1 to TRBJ2-7, with TRBD2 as a possible D gene (5 bases). The V end lost 1 base, the J end lost 5 bases, and 13 bases lay between the germline ends. The CDR3 extends over 14 amino acids. The V gene's germline CDR1 is SGHRS and CDR2 YFSETQ. The CDR3 is CASSLNSGSDEQYF. The CDR3 region has the DNA TGCGCCAGCAGCTTGAATTCGGGGTCAGACGAGCAGTACTTC. Based on the CDR3 plus reference TRBV5-1 and TRBJ2-7, the full variable domain is KAGVTQTPRYLIKTRGQQVTLSCSPISGHRSVSWYQQTPGQGLQFLFEYFSETQRNKGNFPGRFSGRQFSNSRSEMNVSTLELGDSALYLCASSLNSGSDEQYFGPGTRLTVT.

This clone was recorded a few times. The V call is TRBV5-1, the J call TRBJ1-6; D is unresolved. Trimming stripped 0 bases from V and 7 bases from J, with 8 bases between. The germline V gene encodes CDR1 SGHRS and CDR2 YFSETQ. The CDR3 is 14 residues long. The CDR3 DNA is TGCGCCAGCAGCTTGGGACACCCGAATTCACCCCTCCACTTT. It is translated as CASSLGHPNSPLHF.

This sequence joins TRBV7-8 and TRBJ2-3, with D maybe TRBD1 (5 bases). The V gene's germline CDR1 is SGHVS and CDR2 FQNEAQ. Trimming pared 1 base from V and 5 bases from J, leaving 10 bases between. This CDR3 has 14 amino acids. CDR3 sequence: CASSLEGRGDTQYF. The CDR3 nucleotides read TGTGCCAGCAGCTTAGAGGGGCGTGGAGATACGCAGTATTTT.

To note about this clone: Within the sample, other DNA sequences also encode this same CDR3. The chain employs TRBV2 and TRBJ2-2, with D perhaps matching TRBD2 (6 bases). This CDR3 is built from 13 residues. V lost 6 bases and J lost 6, with 11 bases in between. Germline V gene data show CDR1 as SNHLY and CDR2 as FYNNEI. The CDR3 loop is CASRGGVAGELFF. CDR3 in DNA: TGTGCCAGCAGGGGGGGTGTCGCCGGGGAGCTGTTTTTT.

Concerning this clone itself: Additional DNA sequences in this sample encode the identical CDR3. The CDR3 sequence: CASRQEAGPSPLHF. CDR3 nucleotides: TGTGCCAGCAGGCAAGAGGCGGGCCCCTCACCCCTCCACTTT. The rearrangement joins TRBV2 to TRBJ1-6; unclear D gene. The germline V and J ends were trimmed by 6 bases and 10 bases, with 16 bases remaining between them. The CDR3 extends over 14 amino acids. Germline CDR1 is SNHLY and CDR2 is FYNNEI.

The chain employs TRBV6-5 and TRBJ2-1, with D possibly TRBD2 on 5 matching bases. CDR3 length: 15 residues. CDR1 is MNHEY and CDR2 is SVGAGI in the germline V gene. V was cut by 6 bases and J by 9 bases, with 21 bases left in between. CDR3 residues: CASSPQVLKEGEQFF. DNA for the CDR3: TGTGCCAGCAGCCCGCAGGTCCTCAAAGAGGGTGAGCAGTTCTTC.

A word on this clone: Germline and junction disagree at one end, which may indicate a read error. The CDR3 loop is CASSLDRQETQYF. CDR3 coding DNA: TGTGCCAGCAGCTTGGACAGGCAAGAGACCCAGTACTTC. The chain is built from TRBV5-1 and TRBJ2-5; 7 nucleotides agree with TRBD1. Germline-derived CDR1 and CDR2 are SGHRS and YFSETQ. The CDR3 totals 13 residues.

The V gene is TRBV5-1, the J gene TRBJ1-2; 7 bases fit TRBD1. Germline loops: CDR1 SGHRS, CDR2 YFSETQ. There are 15 residues in the CDR3. Unmatched junction bases numbered 11, after V lost 4 bases and J lost 5 bases. CDR3 in DNA: TGCGCCAGCAGCCCACCGGACAGGCCCCATTATGGCTACACCTTC. Its protein is CASSPPDRPHYGYTF.

The chain uses TRBV5-4 and TRBJ2-6; 8 nucleotides align to TRBD2. Germline CDR1 SGHNT, CDR2 YYREEE (reference sequence). The CDR3 runs 17 residues. After removal of 2 bases from V and 0 bases from J, the junction contained 4 bases not matched to a gene. In DNA form, the CDR3 reads TGTGCCAGCAGCTTTGGCGGGAGGAGCTCTGGGGCCAACGTCCTGACTTTC. Residues: CASSFGGRSSGANVLTF.

The V gene is TRBV27, the J gene TRBJ2-7; no clear D. The germline CDR1 and CDR2 sequences are MNHEY and SMNVEV (reference sequence). The CDR3 spans 13 residues. The germline V and J ends were trimmed by 3 bases and 1 base, with 7 bases remaining between them. This chain's CDR3 is CASSFRVSYEQYF. The CDR3 DNA follows: TGTGCCAGCAGTTTCCGTGTTTCCTACGAGCAGTACTTC.

The gene calls are TRBV7-9 and TRBJ2-1, with 12 bases aligning to TRBD2. V lost 3 bases and J lost 5; bases outside the gene matches: 5. From germline, CDR1 is SEHNR and CDR2 FQNEAQ (reference sequence). CDR3 size: 16 residues. CDR3 sequence (DNA): TGTGCCAGCAGCTTTCGACTAGCGGGAGTTCACAATGAGCAGTTCTTC. Amino acid sequence: CASSFRLAGVHNEQFF.

The rearrangement links TRBV18 to TRBJ1-5; possible D gene TRBD1, 6 bases. V lost 3 bases and J 0 bases, leaving 12 bases between the germline ends. Germline CDR1 is KGHSH and CDR2 is LQKENI. This CDR3 contains 16 residues. As DNA, the CDR3 is TGTGCCAGCTCACCCGGGGGACACCATAGCAATCAGCCCCAGCATTTT. Protein product: CASSPGGHHSNQPQHF.

This clone was counted once. The rearrangement uses TRBV28 and TRBJ1-3; 9 bases are shared with TRBD1. Trimming cost V 7 bases and J 2 bases; bases outside gene matches: 9. The germline V gene has CDR1 MDHEN and CDR2 SYDVKM. The CDR3 is 16 amino acids. This chain's CDR3 is CASNPGQGITGNTIYF. DNA of the CDR3: TGTGCCAGCAACCCGGGACAGGGTATAACTGGAAACACCATATATTTT.

The chain carries TRBV2 and TRBJ2-5; possible D gene TRBD1, 5 bases. Trimming took off 0 bases at V and 5 bases at J, with 22 bases between the two ends. The CDR3 is made up of 18 amino acids. CDR1 and CDR2 (germline): SNHLY, FYNNEI. The CDR3 reads CASSEALHVGAMGETQYF. The CDR3 DNA sequence: TGTGCCAGCAGTGAAGCGCTTCATGTTGGGGCGATGGGGGAGACCCAGTACTTC.

The chain uses TRBV4-1 and TRBJ1-2; maybe TRBD1 (5 bases). Trimming shortened V by 2 bases and J by 2 bases, and 9 bases separated the two germline ends. The CDR3 covers 14 residues. Germline V gene lookup returns CDR1 MGHRA and CDR2 YSYEKL. The CDR3 spells CASSQPGTNYGYTF. The CDR3 DNA reads TGCGCCAGCAGCCAACCAGGGACCAACTATGGCTACACCTTC.

J is TRBJ1-1 and V is TRBV5-1, with unresolved D. CDR1 is SGHRS and CDR2 is YFSETQ in the germline V gene. The length of the CDR3 is 12 residues. Trimming pared 4 bases from V and 1 base from J, leaving 5 bases between. CDR3 in amino acids: CASSQTNTEAFF. CDR3 in DNA: TGCGCCAGCAGCCAGACGAACACTGAAGCTTTCTTT.

The chain joins TRBV5-1 to TRBJ2-3; a possible D gene is TRBD1 (6 bases). The CDR3 has 13 residues. V was trimmed by 2 bases and J by 4 bases, leaving 8 bases between them. Per germline, CDR1 SGHRS and CDR2 YFSETQ. The CDR3 DNA reads TGCGCCAGCAGCTTTCCAGGGGCAGATACGCAGTATTTT. This translates into CASSFPGADTQYF. Complete variable domain (other parts from reference TRBV5-1 and TRBJ2-3): KAGVTQTPRYLIKTRGQQVTLSCSPISGHRSVSWYQQTPGQGLQFLFEYFSETQRNKGNFPGRFSGRQFSNSRSEMNVSTLELGDSALYLCASSFPGADTQYFGPGTRLTVL.

The V gene is TRBV4-2, the J gene TRBJ1-2; D unclear. The V and J ends lost 0 bases and 10 bases respectively, with 15 bases between them. The CDR3 has 14 residues. Germline-derived CDR1 and CDR2 are LGHNA and YNFKEQ. In DNA form, the CDR3 reads TGTGCCAGCAGCCAAGAAGTGAATCGCCCGCCCTACACCTTC. Amino acids: CASSQEVNRPPYTF.

The chain is built from TRBV27 and TRBJ2-4; D is uncertain. The CDR3 covers 14 residues. The V gene lost 5 bases and the J gene lost 8 bases, with 16 bases spanning the gap. Germline V lookup: CDR1 MNHEY, CDR2 SMNVEV (reference sequence). CDR3 sequence reads: CASSATAFLDIQYF. The CDR3 bases are TGTGCCAGCAGTGCTACTGCTTTTTTAGACATTCAGTACTTC.

The chain links TRBV4-3 to TRBJ2-5, with unresolved D. V was clipped by 1 base and J by 1 base, with 13 bases between them. CDR1 is LGHNA, CDR2 YSLEER, per germline. This CDR3 is 16 amino acids long. CDR3 sequence: CASSQGRPAAQETQYF. The DNA for the CDR3 is TGCGCCAGCAGCCAAGGACGCCCGGCAGCCCAAGAGACCCAGTACTTC.

The gene calls are TRBV5-1 and TRBJ2-3, with 11 bases aligning to TRBD1. With V trimmed by 4 bases and J by 5 bases, 6 bases remained unmatched. The CDR3 runs 15 residues. CDR1 is SGHRS and CDR2 is YFSETQ in the germline V gene. The CDR3 region has the DNA TGCGCCAGCAGCCTGGGACAGGGGGAGGGAGATACGCAGTATTTT. It yields the protein CASSLGQGEGDTQYF.

The CDR3 nucleotides read TGCGCCAGCAGCTTGGCCGGGAATTTGGTTACCCCTGAAGCTTTCTTT. Amino acid sequence: CASSLAGNLVTPEAFF. The genes are TRBV5-1 and TRBJ1-1; D ambiguous. V was pared by 0 bases and J by 6 bases, with 18 bases between. CDR3 length equals 16 residues. Germline V gene data show CDR1 as SGHRS and CDR2 as YFSETQ.